The TCR beta chain described here comes from a study of CD8 T cells in acute hepatitis C reinfection. The study's findings and limits: One of thirteen outcome-independent public clonotypes used V04-02/J02-02. Preferential TRBV04 and TRBV06 usage appeared in all groups and was not explained by the naive pool. Exact CDR3 sharing with other epitopes was rare, possibly method-limited.

The germline V and J ends were trimmed by 4 bases and 4 bases, with 10 bases remaining between them. Germline V gene sequence: CDR1 SQVTM, CDR2 ANQGSEA. This CDR3 is 12 amino acids long. Stated time point: naive CD8 control sorted from an acute-time-point sample. This clone appeared a single time. Its matching antigen is unknown. Method: immunoSEQ multiplex PCR; TCRdb's copy keeps in-frame clones and lacks some. Of 30,000 to 45,000 clones listed, roughly 85% are singletons. Sequenced: naive CD8+ T cells from PBMCs. The chain uses TRBV29-1 and TRBJ1-1; TRBD1 might be the D (6 bases). The receptor was isolated from a woman younger than 30 who spontaneously cleared hepatitis C infection. The CDR3, as DNA: TGCAGCGTTGTAGGGGGTGGCACTGAAGCTTTCTTT. It encodes CSVVGGGTEAFF.